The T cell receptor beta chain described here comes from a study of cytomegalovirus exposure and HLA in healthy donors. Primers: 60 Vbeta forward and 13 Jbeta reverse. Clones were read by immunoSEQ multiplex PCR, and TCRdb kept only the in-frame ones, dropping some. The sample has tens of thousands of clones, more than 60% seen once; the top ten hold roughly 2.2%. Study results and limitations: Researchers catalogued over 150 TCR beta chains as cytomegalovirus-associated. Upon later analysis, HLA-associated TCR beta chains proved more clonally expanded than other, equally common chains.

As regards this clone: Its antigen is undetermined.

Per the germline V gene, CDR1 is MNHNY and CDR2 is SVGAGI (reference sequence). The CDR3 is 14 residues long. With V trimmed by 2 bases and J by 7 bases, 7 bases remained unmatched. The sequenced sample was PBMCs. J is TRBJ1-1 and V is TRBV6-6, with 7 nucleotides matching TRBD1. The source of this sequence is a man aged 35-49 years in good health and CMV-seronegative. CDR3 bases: TGTGCCAGCAGTTACCAAGACAGGGCGGATGAAGCTTTCTTT. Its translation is CASSYQDRADEAFF.